This T cell receptor beta chain was sequenced during a study of Ad26.COV2.S vaccination and SARS-CoV-2 variants. Whole-study context: Once, or twice with 56 days between doses, Ad26.COV2.S was given intramuscularly. Study results and caveats: Measures of TCR breadth and depth may have fallen short of total T cell responses.

Points on this clone: Its cognate antigen is unknown. The junction and the germline gene differ at one end; a read error may be behind it.

Germline values: CDR1 SEHNR, CDR2 FQNEAQ (reference sequence). This CDR3 has 14 amino acids. Repertoires were generated with immunoSEQ multiplex PCR, while TCRdb's copy carries only in-frame clones and drops some. Among about 370,000 clones listed, around nine tenths were seen once. Sample treatment: some 20 received Ad26.COV2.S at low or high dose, single or two shots; roughly five received placebo; per-sample allocation not given. Specimen acquisition occurred on day 63 following the initial vaccine or placebo injection. At a Boston site, the person donating was an adult of 18-55 years. The input for sequencing was peripheral blood, taken in a trial of Ad26.COV2.S vaccine versus placebo. The chain carries TRBV7-9 and TRBJ2-7; perhaps TRBD2 as D (6 bases). The sequence was obtained from a person aged 18-60 years who received the Ad26.COV2.S COVID-19 vaccine or a placebo. CDR3 DNA sequence: TGTGCCAGCAGCTTGGCGGGGCCCTCCGACGAGCAGTACTTC. It yields the protein CASSLAGPSDEQYF.